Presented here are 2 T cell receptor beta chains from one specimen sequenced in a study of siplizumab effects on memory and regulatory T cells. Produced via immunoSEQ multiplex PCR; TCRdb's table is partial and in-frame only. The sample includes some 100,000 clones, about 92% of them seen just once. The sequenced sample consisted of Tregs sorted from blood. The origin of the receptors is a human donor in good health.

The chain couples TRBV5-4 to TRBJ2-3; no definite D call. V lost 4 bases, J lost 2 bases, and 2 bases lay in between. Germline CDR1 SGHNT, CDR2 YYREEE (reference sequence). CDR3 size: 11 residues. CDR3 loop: CASSITDTQYF. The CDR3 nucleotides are TGTGCCAGCAGCATCACAGATACGCAGTATTTT.

Here the CDR3 reads CASSLDRGYNEQFF. As DNA, the CDR3 is TGCGCCAGCAGCTTGGATCGGGGGTACAATGAGCAGTTCTTC. The chain is built from TRBV5-1 and TRBJ2-1; D is perhaps TRBD2 (6 bases). Germline CDR1 SGHRS, CDR2 YFSETQ. The CDR3 is made up of 14 amino acids. The V and J ends lost 0 bases and 4 bases respectively, with 8 bases between them.